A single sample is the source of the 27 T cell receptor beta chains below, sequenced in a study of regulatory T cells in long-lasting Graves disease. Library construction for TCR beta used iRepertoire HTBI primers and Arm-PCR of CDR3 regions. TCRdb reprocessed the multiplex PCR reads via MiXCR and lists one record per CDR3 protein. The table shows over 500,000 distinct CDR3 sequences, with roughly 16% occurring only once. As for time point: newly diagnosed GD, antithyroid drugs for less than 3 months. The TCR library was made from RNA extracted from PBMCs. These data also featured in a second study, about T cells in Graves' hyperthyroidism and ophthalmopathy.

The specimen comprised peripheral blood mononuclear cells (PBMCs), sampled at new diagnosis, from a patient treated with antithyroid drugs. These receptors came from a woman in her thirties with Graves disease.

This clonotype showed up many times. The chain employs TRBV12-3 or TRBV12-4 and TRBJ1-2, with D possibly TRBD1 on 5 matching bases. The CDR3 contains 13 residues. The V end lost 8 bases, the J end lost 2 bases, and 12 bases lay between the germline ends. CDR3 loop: CASLSGGNYGYTF. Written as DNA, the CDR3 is TGTGCCAGCCTTAGCGGGGGGAACTATGGCTACACCTTC.

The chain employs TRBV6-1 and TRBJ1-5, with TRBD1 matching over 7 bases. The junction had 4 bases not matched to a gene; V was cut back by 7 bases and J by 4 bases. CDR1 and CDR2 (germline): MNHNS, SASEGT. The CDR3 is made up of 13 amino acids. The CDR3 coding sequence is TGTGCCAGCAACCCAGGGGGGAATCAGCCCCAGCATTTT. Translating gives CASNPGGNQPQHF.

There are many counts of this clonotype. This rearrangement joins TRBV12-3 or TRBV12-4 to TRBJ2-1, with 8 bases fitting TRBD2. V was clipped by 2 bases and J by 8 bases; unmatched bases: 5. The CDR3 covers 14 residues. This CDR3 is CASSLQTSGDEQFF. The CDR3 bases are TGTGCCAGCAGTTTACAAACTAGCGGCGATGAGCAGTTCTTC.

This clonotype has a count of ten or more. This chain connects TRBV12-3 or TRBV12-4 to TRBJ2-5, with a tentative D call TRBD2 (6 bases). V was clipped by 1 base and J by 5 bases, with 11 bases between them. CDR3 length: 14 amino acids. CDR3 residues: CASSLVGGRETQYF. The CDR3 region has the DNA TGTGCCAGCAGTTTAGTGGGGGGAAGGGAGACCCAGTACTTC.

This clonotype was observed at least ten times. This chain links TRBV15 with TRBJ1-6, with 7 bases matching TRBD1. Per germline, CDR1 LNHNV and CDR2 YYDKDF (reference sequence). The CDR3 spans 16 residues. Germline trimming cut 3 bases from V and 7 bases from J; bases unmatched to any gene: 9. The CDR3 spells CATSSEGGGVNSPLHF. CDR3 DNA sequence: TGTGCCACCAGCAGCGAGGGAGGGGGCGTGAATTCACCCCTCCACTTT.

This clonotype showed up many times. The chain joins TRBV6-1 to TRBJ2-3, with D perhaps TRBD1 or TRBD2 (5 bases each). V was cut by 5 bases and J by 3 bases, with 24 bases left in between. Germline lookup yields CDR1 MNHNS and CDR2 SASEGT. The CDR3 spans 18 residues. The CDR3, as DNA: TGTGCCAGCAGTCCTGGGATTGGTTCCGGGACCTTTACAGATACGCAGTATTTT. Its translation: CASSPGIGSGTFTDTQYF.

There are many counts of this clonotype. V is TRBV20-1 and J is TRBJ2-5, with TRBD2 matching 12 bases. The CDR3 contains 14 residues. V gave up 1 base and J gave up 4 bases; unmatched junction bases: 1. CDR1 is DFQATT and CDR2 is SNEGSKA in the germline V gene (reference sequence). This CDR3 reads CSARGTSGTETQYF. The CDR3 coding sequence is TGCAGTGCTAGAGGGACTAGCGGGACAGAGACCCAGTACTTC.

CDR3 loop: CAWTLSGTGGEKLFF. The DNA for the CDR3 is TGTGCCTGGACCCTTTCAGGGACGGGAGGTGAAAAACTGTTTTTT. This chain links TRBV30 with TRBJ1-4, with D perhaps matching TRBD1 (5 bases). The germline V gene has CDR1 GTSNPN and CDR2 SVGIG (reference sequence). Trimming stripped 4 bases from V and 7 bases from J, with 19 bases between. The CDR3 sequence is 15 residues long. Based on the CDR3 plus reference TRBV30 and TRBJ1-4, the full variable domain is SQTIHQWPATLVQPVGSPLSLECTVEGTSNPNLYWYRQAAGRGLQLLFYSVGIGQISSEVPQNLSASRPQDRQFILSSKKLLLSDSGFYLCAWTLSGTGGEKLFFGSGTQLSVL.

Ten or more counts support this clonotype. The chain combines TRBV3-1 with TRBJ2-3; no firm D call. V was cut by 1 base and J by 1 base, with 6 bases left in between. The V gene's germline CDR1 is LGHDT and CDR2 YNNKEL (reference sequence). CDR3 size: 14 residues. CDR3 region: CASSQGLRTDTQYF. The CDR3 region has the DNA TGTGCCAGCAGCCAAGGACTTCGCACAGATACGCAGTATTTT.

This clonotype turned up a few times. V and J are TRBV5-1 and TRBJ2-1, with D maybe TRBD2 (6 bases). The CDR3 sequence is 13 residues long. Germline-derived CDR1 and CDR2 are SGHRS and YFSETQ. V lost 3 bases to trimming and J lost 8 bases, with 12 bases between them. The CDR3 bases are TGCGCCAGCAGCTCCGGGACGGGGGATGAGCAGTTCTTC. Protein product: CASSSGTGDEQFF. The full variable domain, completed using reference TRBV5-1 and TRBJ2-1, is KAGVTQTPRYLIKTRGQQVTLSCSPISGHRSVSWYQQTPGQGLQFLFEYFSETQRNKGNFPGRFSGRQFSNSRSEMNVSTLELGDSALYLCASSSGTGDEQFFGPGTRLTVL.

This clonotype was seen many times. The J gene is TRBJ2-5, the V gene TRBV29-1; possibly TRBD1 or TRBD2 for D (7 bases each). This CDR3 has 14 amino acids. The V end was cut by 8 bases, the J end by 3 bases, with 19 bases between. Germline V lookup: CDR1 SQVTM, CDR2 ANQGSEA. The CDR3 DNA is TGCAGCTCCTGGGACAGTGGGGGGGAAGAGACCCAGTACTTC. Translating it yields CSSWDSGGEETQYF.

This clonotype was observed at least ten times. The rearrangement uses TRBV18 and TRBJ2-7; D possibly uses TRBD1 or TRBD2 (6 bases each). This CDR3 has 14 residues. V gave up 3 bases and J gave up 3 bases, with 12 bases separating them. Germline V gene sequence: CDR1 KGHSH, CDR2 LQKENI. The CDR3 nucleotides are TGTGCCAGCTCACCGGGGGGCGTCGACTACGAGCAGTACTTC. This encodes CASSPGGVDYEQYF. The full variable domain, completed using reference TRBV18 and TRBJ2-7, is NAGVMQNPRHLVRRRGQEARLRCSPMKGHSHVYWYRQLPEEGLKFMVYLQKENIIDESGMPKERFSAEFPKEGPSILRIQQVVRGDSAAYFCASSPGGVDYEQYFGPGTRLTVT.

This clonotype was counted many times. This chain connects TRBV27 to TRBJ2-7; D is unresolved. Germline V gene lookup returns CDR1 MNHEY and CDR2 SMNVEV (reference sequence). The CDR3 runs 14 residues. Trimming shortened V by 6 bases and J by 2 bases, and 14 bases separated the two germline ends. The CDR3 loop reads CASRLLGATYEQYF. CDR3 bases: TGTGCCAGCAGGCTCCTGGGCGCTACCTACGAGCAGTACTTC.

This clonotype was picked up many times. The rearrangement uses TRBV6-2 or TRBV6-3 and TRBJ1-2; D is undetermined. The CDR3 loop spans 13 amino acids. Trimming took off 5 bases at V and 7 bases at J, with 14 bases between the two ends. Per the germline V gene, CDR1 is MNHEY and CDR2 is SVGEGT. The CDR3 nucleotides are TGTGCCAGCAGTGAATTTGGTTTGGGTGGCTACACCTTC. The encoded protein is CASSEFGLGGYTF.

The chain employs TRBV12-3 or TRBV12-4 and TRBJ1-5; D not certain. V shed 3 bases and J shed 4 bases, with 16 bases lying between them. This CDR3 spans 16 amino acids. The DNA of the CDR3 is TGTGCCAGCAGTTTGAGTCCTATCAAAGGGAATCAGCCCCAGCATTTT. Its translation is CASSLSPIKGNQPQHF.

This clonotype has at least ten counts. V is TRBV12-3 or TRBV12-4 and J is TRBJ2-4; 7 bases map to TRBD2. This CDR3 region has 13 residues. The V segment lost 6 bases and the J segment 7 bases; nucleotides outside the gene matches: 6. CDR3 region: CASRRAGENIQYF. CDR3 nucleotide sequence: TGTGCCAGCAGGAGGGCGGGAGAGAACATTCAGTACTTC.

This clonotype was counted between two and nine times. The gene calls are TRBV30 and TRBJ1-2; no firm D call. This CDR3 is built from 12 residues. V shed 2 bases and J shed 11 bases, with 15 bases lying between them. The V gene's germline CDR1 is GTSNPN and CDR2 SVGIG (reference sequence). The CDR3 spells CAWSKNSGLYTF. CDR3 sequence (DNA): TGTGCCTGGAGTAAGAACTCCGGCTTGTACACCTTC.

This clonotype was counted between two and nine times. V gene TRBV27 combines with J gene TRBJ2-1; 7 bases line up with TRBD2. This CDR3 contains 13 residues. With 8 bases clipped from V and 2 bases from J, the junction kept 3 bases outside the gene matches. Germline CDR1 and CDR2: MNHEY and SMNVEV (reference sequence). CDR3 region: CASVGTTYNEQFF. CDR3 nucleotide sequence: TGTGCCAGCGTCGGGACTACCTACAATGAGCAGTTCTTC.

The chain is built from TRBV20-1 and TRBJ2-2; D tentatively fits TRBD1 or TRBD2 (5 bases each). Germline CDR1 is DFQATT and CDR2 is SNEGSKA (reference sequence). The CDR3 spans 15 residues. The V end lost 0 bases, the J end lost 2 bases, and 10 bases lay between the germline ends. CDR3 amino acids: CSARDAGANTGELFF. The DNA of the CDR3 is TGCAGTGCTAGAGATGCCGGGGCCAACACCGGGGAGCTGTTTTTT.

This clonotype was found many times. The CDR3 DNA reads as TGTGCCAGCAGTACCTTAGACTCTACCGGGGAGCTGTTTTTT. It encodes CASSTLDSTGELFF. This chain links TRBV2 with TRBJ2-2; D gene unclear. The CDR3 runs 14 residues. V gave up 5 bases and J gave up 5 bases, with 12 bases separating them. Germline V gene sequence: CDR1 SNHLY, CDR2 FYNNEI.

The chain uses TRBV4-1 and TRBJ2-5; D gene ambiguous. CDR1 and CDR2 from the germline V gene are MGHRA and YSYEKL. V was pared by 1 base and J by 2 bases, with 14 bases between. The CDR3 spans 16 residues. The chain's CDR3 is CASSQAVGHVQETQYF. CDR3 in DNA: TGCGCCAGCAGCCAAGCGGTTGGCCACGTTCAAGAGACCCAGTACTTC.

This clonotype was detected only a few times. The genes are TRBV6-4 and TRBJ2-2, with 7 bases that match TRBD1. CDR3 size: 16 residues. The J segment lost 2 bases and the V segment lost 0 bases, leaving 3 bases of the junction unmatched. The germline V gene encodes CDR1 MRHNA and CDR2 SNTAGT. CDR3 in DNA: TGTGCCAGCAGTGACTCGTCAGGGGGTAACACCGGGGAGCTGTTTTTT. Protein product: CASSDSSGGNTGELFF.

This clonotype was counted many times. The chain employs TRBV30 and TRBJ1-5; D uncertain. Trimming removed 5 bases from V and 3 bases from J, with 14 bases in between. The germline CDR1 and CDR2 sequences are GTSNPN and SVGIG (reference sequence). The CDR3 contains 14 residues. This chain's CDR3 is CAWSGGHNNQPQHF. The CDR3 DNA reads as TGTGCCTGGTCGGGCGGCCACAACAATCAGCCCCAGCATTTT.

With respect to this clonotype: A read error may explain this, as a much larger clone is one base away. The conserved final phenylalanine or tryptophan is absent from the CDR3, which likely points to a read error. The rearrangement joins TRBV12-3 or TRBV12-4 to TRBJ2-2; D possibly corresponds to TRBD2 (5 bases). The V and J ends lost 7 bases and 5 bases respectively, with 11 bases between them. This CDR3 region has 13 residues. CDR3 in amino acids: CASKNEGTGELFS. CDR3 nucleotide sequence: TGTGCCAGCAAGAATGAGGGTACCGGGGAGCTGTTTTCT.

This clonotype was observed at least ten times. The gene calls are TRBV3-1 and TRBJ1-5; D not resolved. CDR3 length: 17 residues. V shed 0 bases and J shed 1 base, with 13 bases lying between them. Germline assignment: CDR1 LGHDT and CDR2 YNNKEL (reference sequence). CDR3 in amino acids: CASSQDGVSQSNQPQHF. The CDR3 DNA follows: TGTGCCAGCAGCCAAGACGGCGTCAGCCAAAGCAATCAGCCCCAGCATTTT.

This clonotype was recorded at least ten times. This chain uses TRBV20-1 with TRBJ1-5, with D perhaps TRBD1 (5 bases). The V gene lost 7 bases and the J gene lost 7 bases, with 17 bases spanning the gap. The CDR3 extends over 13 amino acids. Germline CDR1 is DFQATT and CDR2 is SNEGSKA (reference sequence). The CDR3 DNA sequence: TGCAGTGTCTCGGGACCGCCCGGACAGCCCCAGCATTTT. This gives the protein CSVSGPPGQPQHF.

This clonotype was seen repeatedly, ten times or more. Here the CDR3 reads CSAPVTSNYGYTF. CDR3 coding DNA: TGCAGTGCTCCGGTAACAAGTAACTATGGCTACACCTTC. The chain links TRBV20-1 to TRBJ1-2, with D unclear. V lost 5 bases and J 1 base, leaving 11 bases between the germline ends. Germline V gene data show CDR1 as DFQATT and CDR2 as SNEGSKA (reference sequence). The CDR3 extends over 13 amino acids.